The source of this TCR beta chain is a study of STAT5B mutations in CD4+ large granular lymphocyte leukemia. With 5 bases clipped from V and 1 base from J, the junction kept 2 bases outside the gene matches. The germline V gene has CDR1 SGHTA and CDR2 FQGNSA. This CDR3 has 16 residues. Profiled with immunoSEQ multiplex PCR; TCRdb holds only in-frame clones, not every one. The sample lists about 45,000 clones, 70% to 90% occurring once. The sequencing sample was made of CD4+ T cells from blood buffy coats. The sequence came from a human donor in good health. The chain employs TRBV7-2 and TRBJ2-1, with TRBD2 matching 13 bases. The CDR3 is CASSVGLAGSYNEQFF. CDR3 coding DNA: TGTGCCAGCAGCGTGGGACTAGCGGGGTCCTACAATGAGCAGTTCTTC.